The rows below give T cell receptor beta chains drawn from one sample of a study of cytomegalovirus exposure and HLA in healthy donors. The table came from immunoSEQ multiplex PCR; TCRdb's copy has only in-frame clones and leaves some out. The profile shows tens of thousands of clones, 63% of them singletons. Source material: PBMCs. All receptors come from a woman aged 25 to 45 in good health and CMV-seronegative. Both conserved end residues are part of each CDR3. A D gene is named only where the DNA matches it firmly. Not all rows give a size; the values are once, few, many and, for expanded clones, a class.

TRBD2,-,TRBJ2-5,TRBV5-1,TGCGCCAGCAGCTCGGGACTAGGTCTGGAGACCCAGTACTTC,CASSSGLGLETQYF
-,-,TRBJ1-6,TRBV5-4,TGTGCCAGCAGCTTGGAAGGGGTCGGGAATTCACCCCTCCACTTT,CASSLEGVGNSPLHF
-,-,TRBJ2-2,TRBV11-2,TGTGCCAGCAGCTTAACGGCAGGTTGGACCGGGGAGCTGTTTTTT,CASSLTAGWTGELFF
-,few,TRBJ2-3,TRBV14,TGTGCCAGCAGCCAAGAGCTCATGGCCGATACGCAGTATTTT,CASSQELMADTQYF
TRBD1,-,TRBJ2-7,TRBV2,TGTGCCACACGGACAGGGGAGGCCCTTTACGAGCAGTACTTC,CATRTGEALYEQYF
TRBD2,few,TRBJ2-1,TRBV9,TGTGCCAGCAGCGCCCCGGGGGGGAATGAGCAGTTCTTC,CASSAPGGNEQFF
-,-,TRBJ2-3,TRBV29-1,TGCAGCGTTAAGGAGGGTCCAGATACGCAGTATTTT,CSVKEGPDTQYF
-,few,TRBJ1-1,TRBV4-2,TGTGCCAGCAGCCAAGATGGCTGGGCGAACACTGAAGCTTTCTTT,CASSQDGWANTEAFF
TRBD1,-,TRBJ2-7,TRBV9,TGTGCCAGCAGCGTAGATGCAGGGGGCACCTCCTACGAGCAGTACTTC,CASSVDAGGTSYEQYF
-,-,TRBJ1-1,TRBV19,TGTGCCAGTAGTATAGACCCGCAGGGAACGAACACTGAAGCTTTCTTT,CASSIDPQGTNTEAFF
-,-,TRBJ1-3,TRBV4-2,TGTGCCAGCAGCCAAGAGGGGGGAGGTGGAAACACCATATATTTT,CASSQEGGGGNTIYF
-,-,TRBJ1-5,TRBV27,TGTGCCAGCAGACTTAGGGAGAATCAGCCCCAGCATTTT,CASRLRENQPQHF
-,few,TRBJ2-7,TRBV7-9,TGTGCCAGCAGCTTAGTTGGGGCCGAGCAGTACTTC,CASSLVGAEQYF
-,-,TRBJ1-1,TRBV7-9,TGTGCCAGCAACCCCCAGACGGGGATGAACACTGAAGCTTTCTTT,CASNPQTGMNTEAFF
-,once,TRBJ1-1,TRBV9,TGTGCCAGCAGCGCACAGAGGAACACTGAAGCTTTCTTT,CASSAQRNTEAFF
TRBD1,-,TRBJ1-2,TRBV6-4,TGTGCCAGCAGTGACTCAGAACTGGGACAGGGAAATGGCTACACCTTC,CASSDSELGQGNGYTF
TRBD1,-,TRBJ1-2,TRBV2,TGTGCCAGCGTACATGGGACAGCCTTCTATGGCTACACCTTC,CASVHGTAFYGYTF
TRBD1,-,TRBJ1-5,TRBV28,TGTGCCAGCAGTTGGTCGGACAGGGGGCATCAGCCCCAGCATTTT,CASSWSDRGHQPQHF
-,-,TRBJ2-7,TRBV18,TGTGCCAGCTCACCACTTTTTACTAGCGCAGGGGACGAGCAGTACTTC,CASSPLFTSAGDEQYF
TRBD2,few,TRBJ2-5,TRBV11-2,TGTGCCAGCAGCCCCTTACTCGGCGGGGGGGCCCACGGGACCCAGTACTTC,CASSPLLGGGAHGTQYF
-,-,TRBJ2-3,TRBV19,TGTGCCAGTAGTATAGGTCCGGGCAGGGGCACAGATACGCAGTATTTT,CASSIGPGRGTDTQYF
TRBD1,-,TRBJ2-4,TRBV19,TGTGCCAGTAGCATTGGACAGGGGGAAGTCCTTTTC,CASSIGQGEVLF
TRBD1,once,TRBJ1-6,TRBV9,TGTGCCAGCAGTGGGACAGGGGGTGGTTCACCCCTCCACTTT,CASSGTGGGSPLHF
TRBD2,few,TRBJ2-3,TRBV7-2,TGTGCCAGCAGCTTAGGAAGCGGGAGGTCAAGGACAGATACGCAGTATTTT,CASSLGSGRSRTDTQYF
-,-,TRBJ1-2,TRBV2,TGTGCCAGCAGTGAAGCGGGCACAGGGAATGGCTACACCTTC,CASSEAGTGNGYTF
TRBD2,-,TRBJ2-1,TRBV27,TGTGCCAGCAGTTTAGGGGGGGAGGCCTACAATGAGCAGTTCTTC,CASSLGGEAYNEQFF
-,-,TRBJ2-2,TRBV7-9,TGTGCCAGCAGCCCTTCCGGGGAGCTGTTTTTT,CASSPSGELFF
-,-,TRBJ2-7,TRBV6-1,TGTGCCAGCAGGGCCGGGACAACCGCCTACGAGCAGTACTTC,CASRAGTTAYEQYF
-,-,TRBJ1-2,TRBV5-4,TGTGCCAGCAGCTTACCAGGGTTGGGAAACACCTTC,CASSLPGLGNTF
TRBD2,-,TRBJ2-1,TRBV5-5,TGTGCCAGCAGCGTCACCGGGACTAGCGGGGGGCTTAGCTCCTACAATGAGCAGTTCTTC,CASSVTGTSGGLSSYNEQFF
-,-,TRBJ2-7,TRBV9,TGTGCCAGCAGCCGGGGAGCCGAGCAGTACTTC,CASSRGAEQYF
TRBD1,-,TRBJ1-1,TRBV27,TGTGCCAGCAGTTTAACCGGGACAGGCAACACTGAAGCTTTCTTT,CASSLTGTGNTEAFF
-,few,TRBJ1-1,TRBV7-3,TGTGCCAGCAGCCAGGGGTCGGGGAACACTGAAGCTTTCTTT,CASSQGSGNTEAFF
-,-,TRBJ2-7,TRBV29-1,TGCAGCGTTGAAGCTGGAGTAGGCGAGCAGTACTTC,CSVEAGVGEQYF
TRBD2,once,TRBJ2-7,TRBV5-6,TGTGCCAGCAGGGGGACTAGCGGGAGTGTTGAGCAGTACTTC,CASRGTSGSVEQYF
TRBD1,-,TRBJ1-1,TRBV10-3,TGTGCCATCACAGGGGGCAAGAATGAAGCTTTCTTT,CAITGGKNEAFF
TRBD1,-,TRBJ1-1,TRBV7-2,TGTGCCAGCAGCCGAGGGGCGTCAGGGGGTCGGGTCACTGAAGCTTTCTTT,CASSRGASGGRVTEAFF
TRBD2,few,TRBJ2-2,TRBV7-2,TGTGCCAGCAGCCTCAGCGGGAAACCCACCGGGGAGCTGTTTTTT,CASSLSGKPTGELFF
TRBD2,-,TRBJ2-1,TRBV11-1,TGTGCCAGCAGCTCGCAACGTCGGCTAGCGGATTGGGGTGAGCAGTTCTTC,CASSSQRRLADWGEQFF
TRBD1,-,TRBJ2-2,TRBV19,TGTGCCAGTAGTATACCCACAGGGGCCCTGTTTTTT,CASSIPTGALFF
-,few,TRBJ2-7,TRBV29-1,TGCAGCGTGGCTGATACCCAATACGAGCAGTACTTC,CSVADTQYEQYF
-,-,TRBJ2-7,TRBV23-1,TGCGCCAGCAGTCATCGGGGCTACGAGCAGTACTTC,CASSHRGYEQYF
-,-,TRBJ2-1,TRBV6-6,TGTGCCAGCAGTTACTCGGAAGGCGGCAATGAGCAGTTCTTC,CASSYSEGGNEQFF
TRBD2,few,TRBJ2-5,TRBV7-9,TGTGCCAGCAGCCGCACTAGCGGAGAGACCCAGTACTTC,CASSRTSGETQYF
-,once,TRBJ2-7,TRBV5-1,TGCGCCAGCAGCACTCAGGGGACACCCTACGAGCAGTACTTC,CASSTQGTPYEQYF
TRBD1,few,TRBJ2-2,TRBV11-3,TGTGCCAGCAGCCTGTCGCCGGACAGGGCCTCTGAGCTGTTTTTT,CASSLSPDRASELFF
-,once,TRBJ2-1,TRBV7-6,TGTGCCAGCAGCTTATTACTCGCCGGGGATGAGCAGTTCTTC,CASSLLLAGDEQFF
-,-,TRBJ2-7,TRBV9,TGTGCCAGCAGCGTAGGAGTAGCGGCCCCGTACGAGCAGTACTTC,CASSVGVAAPYEQYF
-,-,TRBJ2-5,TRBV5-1,TGCGCCAGCAGCCTCGCGGGGAGGGAGACCCAGTACTTC,CASSLAGRETQYF
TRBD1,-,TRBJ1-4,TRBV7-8,TGTGCCAGCAGCTTAGGGCTGGGACAGGGTCGGGCAACTAATGAAAAACTGTTTTTT,CASSLGLGQGRATNEKLFF
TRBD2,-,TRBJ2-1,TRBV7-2,TGTGCCAGCAGCTCCGGGGGGTACAATGAGCAGTTCTTC,CASSSGGYNEQFF
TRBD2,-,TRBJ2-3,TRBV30,TGTGCCTGGAGTGTCCTGTCTAGCGGGGGAGCAGATACGCAGTATTTT,CAWSVLSSGGADTQYF
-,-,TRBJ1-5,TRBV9,TGTGCCAGCAGCGTAGGGCAGGGAATGAATCAGCCCCAGCATTTT,CASSVGQGMNQPQHF
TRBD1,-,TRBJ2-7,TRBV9,TGTGCCAGCAGCGTAGCAGGGGGTAGAGAGCAGTACTTC,CASSVAGGREQYF
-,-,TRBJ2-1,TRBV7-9,TGTGCCAGCAGCCCGGGCGGGACAGAACATGAGCAGTTCTTC,CASSPGGTEHEQFF